This TCR beta chain was captured by sequencing in a study of neoadjuvant anti-PD-1 for oral cavity cancer. Documented time point: after neoadjuvant nivolumab, at surgical resection. This clone was observed a few times. TCRdb keeps only in-frame clones here, not all; method: immunoSEQ multiplex PCR. The sample lists approximately 23,000 clones, less than 50% occurring once. Sequencing used tumor tissue, obtained after nivolumab (anti-PD-1) treatment. This receptor was taken from a person aged 40-85 years with oral cavity squamous cell carcinoma.

CDR3 coding DNA: TGCGCCAGCAGCTTGGTTTGGGGGGCTGAAGCTTTCTTT. This codes for CASSLVWGAEAFF. The rearrangement uses TRBV5-1 and TRBJ1-1, with D possibly TRBD1 on 5 matching bases. The CDR3 spans 13 residues. Germline CDR1 reads SGHRS; CDR2 reads YFSETQ. The V end lost 0 bases, the J end lost 6 bases, and 9 bases lay between the germline ends.